A selection of T cell receptor beta chains follows, all from one sample in a study of blood T cell repertoires in COVID-19. TCRdb's copy holds only in-frame clones and misses some; the assay was immunoSEQ multiplex PCR. The sample holds around 130,000 clones, roughly 90% seen once. Material for sequencing was peripheral blood. These receptors all stem from a man aged 45-65 years with active or convalescent COVID-19. Each CDR3 is given without its conserved first and last residue. Each record gives: CDR3 protein, CDR3 length, J gene, V gene.

CDR3aa: ASSPRLGDEQF
len: 11
j_gene: TRBJ2-1
v_gene: TRBV4-2

CDR3aa: ASGLVDEAMYEQY
len: 13
j_gene: TRBJ2-7
v_gene: TRBV12-5

CDR3aa: ASSTRTGGLVAYEQY
len: 15
j_gene: TRBJ2-7
v_gene: TRBV5-1

CDR3aa: ASSTPGGRKPYEQY
len: 14
j_gene: TRBJ2-7
v_gene: TRBV19

CDR3aa: AWSVQRGSTYNSPLH
len: 15
j_gene: TRBJ1-6
v_gene: TRBV30

CDR3aa: ASSVDRDSPLH
len: 11
j_gene: TRBJ1-6
v_gene: TRBV19

CDR3aa: ASGPGQGNTGELF
len: 13
j_gene: TRBJ2-2
v_gene: TRBV19

CDR3aa: ASSLFQGQYNEQF
len: 13
j_gene: TRBJ2-1
v_gene: TRBV28

CDR3aa: ASRGGQDNSYEQY
len: 13
j_gene: TRBJ2-7
v_gene: TRBV6-5

CDR3aa: ASSTGDRSYEQY
len: 12
j_gene: TRBJ2-7
v_gene: TRBV6-5

CDR3aa: SVFTDSNQPQH
len: 11
j_gene: TRBJ1-5
v_gene: TRBV29-1

CDR3aa: ATSRDQGRAEAF
len: 12
j_gene: TRBJ1-1
v_gene: TRBV15

CDR3aa: ASSQWTDSYEQY
len: 12
j_gene: TRBJ2-7
v_gene: TRBV4-1

CDR3aa: ASSVPGGWKAF
len: 11
j_gene: TRBJ2-1
v_gene: TRBV28

CDR3aa: ASRAGTGVNEQF
len: 12
j_gene: TRBJ2-1
v_gene: TRBV11-3

CDR3aa: ASSQWRENNEQF
len: 12
j_gene: TRBJ2-1
v_gene: TRBV3-1/TRBV3-2

CDR3aa: ASSLGTGDNDEQF
len: 13
j_gene: TRBJ2-1
v_gene: TRBV7-8

CDR3aa: ASSEAGFSGYSYEQY
len: 15
j_gene: TRBJ2-7
v_gene: TRBV2

CDR3aa: ASSEWASGANVLT
len: 13
j_gene: TRBJ2-6
v_gene: TRBV19

CDR3aa: ASSSRGALH
len: 9
j_gene: TRBJ1-6
v_gene: TRBV12-3/TRBV12-4

CDR3aa: ASSVDRRQETQY
len: 12
j_gene: TRBJ2-5
v_gene: TRBV5-1

CDR3aa: ASSLQQGSEKLF
len: 12
j_gene: TRBJ1-4
v_gene: TRBV7-9

CDR3aa: ASTPQVVTGELF
len: 12
j_gene: TRBJ2-2
v_gene: TRBV28

CDR3aa: ASSQDWGPDGYT
len: 12
j_gene: TRBJ1-2
v_gene: TRBV4-3

CDR3aa: ASSLIVDREAF
len: 11
j_gene: TRBJ1-1
v_gene: TRBV7-2

CDR3aa: ASSRRTGEETQY
len: 12
j_gene: TRBJ2-5
v_gene: TRBV6-2/TRBV6-3

CDR3aa: ASSPRTGTDTQY
len: 12
j_gene: TRBJ2-3
v_gene: TRBV5-1

CDR3aa: ASSRVRGATGELF
len: 13
j_gene: TRBJ2-2
v_gene: TRBV19

CDR3aa: SVGGGEAQPQH
len: 11
j_gene: TRBJ1-5
v_gene: TRBV29-1